This T cell receptor (beta chain) was captured by sequencing in a study of molecular identifiers for immune sequencing clone quantification. TCRdb re-called the PCR reads with MiXCR, one entry per CDR3 protein. The sample gives some 680,000 distinct CDR3 sequences, about 25% of which show up once; 0.78% is in the top ten. Naive CD8 sequencing libraries were generated from approximately 20,000 to 1,000,000 sorted cells, with 10%, 30% or 50% RNA as input. CDR1 PRHDT and CDR2 FYEKMQ come from the germline V gene (reference sequence). V lost 6 bases and J lost 9, with 21 bases in between. The length of the CDR3 is 15 residues.

V gene TRBV13 combines with J gene TRBJ2-1; either TRBD1 or TRBD2 may fit D (5 bases each). The receptor comes from a human donor in good health. Some libraries in this study had Jurkat cell RNA spiked in. The sequencing input was naive CD8+ T cells from blood, with Jurkat cell RNA spiked in. Subset described: FACS-sorted CD8+CD4-CCR7+CD45RA+ naive T cells. The CDR3 loop reads CASRIFSGAPGEQFF. The CDR3 DNA reads TGTGCCAGCAGAATTTTCTCCGGGGCCCCAGGTGAGCAGTTCTTC.